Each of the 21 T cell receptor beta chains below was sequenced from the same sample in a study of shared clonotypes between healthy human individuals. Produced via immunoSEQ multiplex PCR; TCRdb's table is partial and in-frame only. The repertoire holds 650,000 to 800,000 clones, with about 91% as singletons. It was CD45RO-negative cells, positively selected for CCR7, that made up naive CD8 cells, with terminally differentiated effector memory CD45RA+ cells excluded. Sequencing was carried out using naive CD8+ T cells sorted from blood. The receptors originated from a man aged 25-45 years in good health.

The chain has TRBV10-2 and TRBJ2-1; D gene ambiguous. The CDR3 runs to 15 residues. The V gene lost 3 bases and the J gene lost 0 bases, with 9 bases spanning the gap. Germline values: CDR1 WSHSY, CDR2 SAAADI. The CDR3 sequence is CASSDSLSSYNEQFF. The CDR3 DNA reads TGCGCCAGCAGTGACTCCTTAAGCTCCTACAATGAGCAGTTCTTC.

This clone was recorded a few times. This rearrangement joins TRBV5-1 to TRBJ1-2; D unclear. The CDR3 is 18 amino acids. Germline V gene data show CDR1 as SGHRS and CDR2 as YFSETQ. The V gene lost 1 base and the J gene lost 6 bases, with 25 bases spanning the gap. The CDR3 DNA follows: TGCGCCAGCAGCTTGCGATGGACTTTCCACAGTGAATTTGATGGCTACACCTTC. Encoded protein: CASSLRWTFHSEFDGYTF.

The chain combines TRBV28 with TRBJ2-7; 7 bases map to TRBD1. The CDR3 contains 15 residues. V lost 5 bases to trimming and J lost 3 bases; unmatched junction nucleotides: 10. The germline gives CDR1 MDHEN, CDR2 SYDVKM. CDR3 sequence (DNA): TGTGCCAGCAGTACCCCCGGGACAGAGATCTACGAGCAGTACTTC. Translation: CASSTPGTEIYEQYF.

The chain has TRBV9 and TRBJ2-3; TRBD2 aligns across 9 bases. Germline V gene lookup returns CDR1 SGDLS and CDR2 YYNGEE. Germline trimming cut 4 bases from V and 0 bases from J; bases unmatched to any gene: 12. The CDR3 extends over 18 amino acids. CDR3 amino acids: CASSPDGGLAHSTDTQYF. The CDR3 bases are TGTGCCAGCAGCCCAGACGGGGGACTAGCACATAGCACAGATACGCAGTATTTT.

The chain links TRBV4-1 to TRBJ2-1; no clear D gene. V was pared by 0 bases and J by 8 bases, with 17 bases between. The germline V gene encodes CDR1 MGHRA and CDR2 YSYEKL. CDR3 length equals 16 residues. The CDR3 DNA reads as TGCGCCAGCAGCCAAGAGGCGCAGGCGATTTGGGATGAGCAGTTCTTC. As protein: CASSQEAQAIWDEQFF.

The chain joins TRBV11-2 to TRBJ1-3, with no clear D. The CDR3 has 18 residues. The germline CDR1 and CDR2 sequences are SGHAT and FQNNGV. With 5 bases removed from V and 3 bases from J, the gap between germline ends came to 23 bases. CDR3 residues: CASSPHSEGEVFGNTIYF. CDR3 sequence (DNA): TGTGCCAGCAGCCCCCACAGTGAGGGTGAGGTATTTGGAAACACCATATATTTT.

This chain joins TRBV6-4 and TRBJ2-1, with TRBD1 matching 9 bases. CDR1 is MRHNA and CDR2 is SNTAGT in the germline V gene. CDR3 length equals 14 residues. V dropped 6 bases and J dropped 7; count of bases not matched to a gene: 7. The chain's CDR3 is CASRAGTGSNEQFF. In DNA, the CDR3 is TGTGCCAGCAGGGCCGGGACAGGGTCAAATGAGCAGTTCTTC.

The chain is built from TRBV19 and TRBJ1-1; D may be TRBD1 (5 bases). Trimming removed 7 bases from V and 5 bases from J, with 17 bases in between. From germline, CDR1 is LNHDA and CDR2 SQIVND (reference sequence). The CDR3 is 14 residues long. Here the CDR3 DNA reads TGTGCCAGTACCCCATTTGGACGGGGGACTGAAGCTTTCTTT. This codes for CASTPFGRGTEAFF.

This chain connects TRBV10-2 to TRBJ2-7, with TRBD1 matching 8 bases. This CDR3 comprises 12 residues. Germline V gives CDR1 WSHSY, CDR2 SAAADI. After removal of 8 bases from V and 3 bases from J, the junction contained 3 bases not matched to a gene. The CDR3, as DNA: TGCGCCAGCTCTGACAGGGGCTACGAGCAGTACTTC. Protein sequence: CASSDRGYEQYF.

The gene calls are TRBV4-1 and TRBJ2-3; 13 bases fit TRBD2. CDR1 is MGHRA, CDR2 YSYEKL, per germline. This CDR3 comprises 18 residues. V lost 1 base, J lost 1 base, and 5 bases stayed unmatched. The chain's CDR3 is CASSQGPGLAGGTDTQYF. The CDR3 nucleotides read TGCGCCAGCAGCCAAGGGCCAGGACTAGCGGGAGGCACAGATACGCAGTATTTT.

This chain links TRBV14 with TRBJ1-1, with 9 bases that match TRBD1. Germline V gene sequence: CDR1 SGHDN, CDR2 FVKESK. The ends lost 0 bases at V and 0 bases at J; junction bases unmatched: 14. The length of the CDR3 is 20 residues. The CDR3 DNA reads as TGTGCCAGCAGCCAAGATCCCGCGACAGGGGGTCTGGGGATGAACACTGAAGCTTTCTTT. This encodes CASSQDPATGGLGMNTEAFF. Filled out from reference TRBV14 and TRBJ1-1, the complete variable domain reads EAGVTQFPSHSVIEKGQTVTLRCDPISGHDNLYWYRRVMGKEIKFLLHFVKESKQDESGMPNNRFLAERTGGTYSTLKVQPAELEDSGVYFCASSQDPATGGLGMNTEAFFGQGTRLTVV.

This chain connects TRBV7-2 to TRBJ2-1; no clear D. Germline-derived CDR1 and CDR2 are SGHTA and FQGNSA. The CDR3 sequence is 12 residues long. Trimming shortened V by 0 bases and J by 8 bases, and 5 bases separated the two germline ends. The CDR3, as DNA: TGTGCCAGCAGCTTAGCGATCTATGAGCAGTTCTTC. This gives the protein CASSLAIYEQFF.

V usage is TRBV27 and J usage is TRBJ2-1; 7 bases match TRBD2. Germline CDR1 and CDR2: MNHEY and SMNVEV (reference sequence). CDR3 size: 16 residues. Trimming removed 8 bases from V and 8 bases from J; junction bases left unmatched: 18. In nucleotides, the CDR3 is TGTGCCAGCGGCCACGGTACTAGCGTGGTATTTCATGAGCAGTTCTTC. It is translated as CASGHGTSVVFHEQFF.

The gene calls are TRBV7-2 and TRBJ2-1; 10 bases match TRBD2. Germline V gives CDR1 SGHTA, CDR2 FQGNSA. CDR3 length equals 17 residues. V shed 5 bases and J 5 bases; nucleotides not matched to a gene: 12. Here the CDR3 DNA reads TGTGCCAGCAGCCACCGCGGGGCTAGCGGGAGACACAATGAGCAGTTCTTC. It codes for CASSHRGASGRHNEQFF.

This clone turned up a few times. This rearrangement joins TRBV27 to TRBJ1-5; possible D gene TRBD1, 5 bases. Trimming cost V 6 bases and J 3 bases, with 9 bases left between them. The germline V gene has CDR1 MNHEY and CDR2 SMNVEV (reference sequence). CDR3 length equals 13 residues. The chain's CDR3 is CASSPTDNQPQHF. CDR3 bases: TGTGCCAGCAGCCCGACAGACAATCAGCCCCAGCATTTT.

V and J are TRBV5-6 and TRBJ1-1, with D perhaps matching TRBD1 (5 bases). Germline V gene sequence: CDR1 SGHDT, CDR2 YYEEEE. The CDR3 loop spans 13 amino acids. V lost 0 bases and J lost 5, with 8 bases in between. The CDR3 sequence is CASSLGQKTEAFF. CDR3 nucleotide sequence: TGTGCCAGCAGCTTGGGACAGAAGACTGAAGCTTTCTTT.

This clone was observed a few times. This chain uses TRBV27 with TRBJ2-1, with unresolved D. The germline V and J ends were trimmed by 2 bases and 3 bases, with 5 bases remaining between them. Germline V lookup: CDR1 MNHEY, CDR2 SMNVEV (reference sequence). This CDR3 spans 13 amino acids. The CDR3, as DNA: TGTGCCAGCAGTTTACAAATCTACAATGAGCAGTTCTTC. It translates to CASSLQIYNEQFF.

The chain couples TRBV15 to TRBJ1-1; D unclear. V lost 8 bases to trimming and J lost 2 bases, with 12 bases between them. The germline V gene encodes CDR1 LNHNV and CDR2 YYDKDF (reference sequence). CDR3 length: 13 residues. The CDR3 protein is CATGSRINTEAFF. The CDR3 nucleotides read TGTGCCACCGGCTCCAGGATAAACACTGAAGCTTTCTTT. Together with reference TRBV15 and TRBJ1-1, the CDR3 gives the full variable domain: DAMVIQNPRYQVTQFGKPVTLSCSQTLNHNVMYWYQQKSSQAPKLLFHYYDKDFNNEADTPDNFQSRRPNTSFCFLDIRSPGLGDTAMYLCATGSRINTEAFFGQGTRLTVV.

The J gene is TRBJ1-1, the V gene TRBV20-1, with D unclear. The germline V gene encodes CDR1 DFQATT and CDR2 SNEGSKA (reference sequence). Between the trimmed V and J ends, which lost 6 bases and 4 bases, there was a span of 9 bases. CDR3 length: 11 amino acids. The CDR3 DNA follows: TGCAGTGCGGAGAAAGGCACTGAAGCTTTCTTT. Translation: CSAEKGTEAFF.

As DNA, the CDR3 is TGCGCCAGCAGCTTGATACAGAACTCTGGGGCCAACGTCCTGACTTTC. Amino acid sequence: CASSLIQNSGANVLTF. The rearrangement links TRBV5-1 to TRBJ2-6; unclear D gene. Between the trimmed V and J ends, which lost 1 base and 0 bases, there was a span of 8 bases. Germline V gives CDR1 SGHRS, CDR2 YFSETQ. The CDR3 runs to 16 residues. The variable domain in full, with the rest retrieved from reference TRBV5-1 and TRBJ2-6, is KAGVTQTPRYLIKTRGQQVTLSCSPISGHRSVSWYQQTPGQGLQFLFEYFSETQRNKGNFPGRFSGRQFSNSRSEMNVSTLELGDSALYLCASSLIQNSGANVLTFGAGSRLTVL.

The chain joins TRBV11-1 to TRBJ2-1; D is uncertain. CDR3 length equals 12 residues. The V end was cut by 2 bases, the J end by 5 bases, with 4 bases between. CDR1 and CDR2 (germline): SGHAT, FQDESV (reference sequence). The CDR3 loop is CASSLLDNEQFF. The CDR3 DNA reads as TGTGCCAGCAGCTTACTAGACAATGAGCAGTTCTTC.